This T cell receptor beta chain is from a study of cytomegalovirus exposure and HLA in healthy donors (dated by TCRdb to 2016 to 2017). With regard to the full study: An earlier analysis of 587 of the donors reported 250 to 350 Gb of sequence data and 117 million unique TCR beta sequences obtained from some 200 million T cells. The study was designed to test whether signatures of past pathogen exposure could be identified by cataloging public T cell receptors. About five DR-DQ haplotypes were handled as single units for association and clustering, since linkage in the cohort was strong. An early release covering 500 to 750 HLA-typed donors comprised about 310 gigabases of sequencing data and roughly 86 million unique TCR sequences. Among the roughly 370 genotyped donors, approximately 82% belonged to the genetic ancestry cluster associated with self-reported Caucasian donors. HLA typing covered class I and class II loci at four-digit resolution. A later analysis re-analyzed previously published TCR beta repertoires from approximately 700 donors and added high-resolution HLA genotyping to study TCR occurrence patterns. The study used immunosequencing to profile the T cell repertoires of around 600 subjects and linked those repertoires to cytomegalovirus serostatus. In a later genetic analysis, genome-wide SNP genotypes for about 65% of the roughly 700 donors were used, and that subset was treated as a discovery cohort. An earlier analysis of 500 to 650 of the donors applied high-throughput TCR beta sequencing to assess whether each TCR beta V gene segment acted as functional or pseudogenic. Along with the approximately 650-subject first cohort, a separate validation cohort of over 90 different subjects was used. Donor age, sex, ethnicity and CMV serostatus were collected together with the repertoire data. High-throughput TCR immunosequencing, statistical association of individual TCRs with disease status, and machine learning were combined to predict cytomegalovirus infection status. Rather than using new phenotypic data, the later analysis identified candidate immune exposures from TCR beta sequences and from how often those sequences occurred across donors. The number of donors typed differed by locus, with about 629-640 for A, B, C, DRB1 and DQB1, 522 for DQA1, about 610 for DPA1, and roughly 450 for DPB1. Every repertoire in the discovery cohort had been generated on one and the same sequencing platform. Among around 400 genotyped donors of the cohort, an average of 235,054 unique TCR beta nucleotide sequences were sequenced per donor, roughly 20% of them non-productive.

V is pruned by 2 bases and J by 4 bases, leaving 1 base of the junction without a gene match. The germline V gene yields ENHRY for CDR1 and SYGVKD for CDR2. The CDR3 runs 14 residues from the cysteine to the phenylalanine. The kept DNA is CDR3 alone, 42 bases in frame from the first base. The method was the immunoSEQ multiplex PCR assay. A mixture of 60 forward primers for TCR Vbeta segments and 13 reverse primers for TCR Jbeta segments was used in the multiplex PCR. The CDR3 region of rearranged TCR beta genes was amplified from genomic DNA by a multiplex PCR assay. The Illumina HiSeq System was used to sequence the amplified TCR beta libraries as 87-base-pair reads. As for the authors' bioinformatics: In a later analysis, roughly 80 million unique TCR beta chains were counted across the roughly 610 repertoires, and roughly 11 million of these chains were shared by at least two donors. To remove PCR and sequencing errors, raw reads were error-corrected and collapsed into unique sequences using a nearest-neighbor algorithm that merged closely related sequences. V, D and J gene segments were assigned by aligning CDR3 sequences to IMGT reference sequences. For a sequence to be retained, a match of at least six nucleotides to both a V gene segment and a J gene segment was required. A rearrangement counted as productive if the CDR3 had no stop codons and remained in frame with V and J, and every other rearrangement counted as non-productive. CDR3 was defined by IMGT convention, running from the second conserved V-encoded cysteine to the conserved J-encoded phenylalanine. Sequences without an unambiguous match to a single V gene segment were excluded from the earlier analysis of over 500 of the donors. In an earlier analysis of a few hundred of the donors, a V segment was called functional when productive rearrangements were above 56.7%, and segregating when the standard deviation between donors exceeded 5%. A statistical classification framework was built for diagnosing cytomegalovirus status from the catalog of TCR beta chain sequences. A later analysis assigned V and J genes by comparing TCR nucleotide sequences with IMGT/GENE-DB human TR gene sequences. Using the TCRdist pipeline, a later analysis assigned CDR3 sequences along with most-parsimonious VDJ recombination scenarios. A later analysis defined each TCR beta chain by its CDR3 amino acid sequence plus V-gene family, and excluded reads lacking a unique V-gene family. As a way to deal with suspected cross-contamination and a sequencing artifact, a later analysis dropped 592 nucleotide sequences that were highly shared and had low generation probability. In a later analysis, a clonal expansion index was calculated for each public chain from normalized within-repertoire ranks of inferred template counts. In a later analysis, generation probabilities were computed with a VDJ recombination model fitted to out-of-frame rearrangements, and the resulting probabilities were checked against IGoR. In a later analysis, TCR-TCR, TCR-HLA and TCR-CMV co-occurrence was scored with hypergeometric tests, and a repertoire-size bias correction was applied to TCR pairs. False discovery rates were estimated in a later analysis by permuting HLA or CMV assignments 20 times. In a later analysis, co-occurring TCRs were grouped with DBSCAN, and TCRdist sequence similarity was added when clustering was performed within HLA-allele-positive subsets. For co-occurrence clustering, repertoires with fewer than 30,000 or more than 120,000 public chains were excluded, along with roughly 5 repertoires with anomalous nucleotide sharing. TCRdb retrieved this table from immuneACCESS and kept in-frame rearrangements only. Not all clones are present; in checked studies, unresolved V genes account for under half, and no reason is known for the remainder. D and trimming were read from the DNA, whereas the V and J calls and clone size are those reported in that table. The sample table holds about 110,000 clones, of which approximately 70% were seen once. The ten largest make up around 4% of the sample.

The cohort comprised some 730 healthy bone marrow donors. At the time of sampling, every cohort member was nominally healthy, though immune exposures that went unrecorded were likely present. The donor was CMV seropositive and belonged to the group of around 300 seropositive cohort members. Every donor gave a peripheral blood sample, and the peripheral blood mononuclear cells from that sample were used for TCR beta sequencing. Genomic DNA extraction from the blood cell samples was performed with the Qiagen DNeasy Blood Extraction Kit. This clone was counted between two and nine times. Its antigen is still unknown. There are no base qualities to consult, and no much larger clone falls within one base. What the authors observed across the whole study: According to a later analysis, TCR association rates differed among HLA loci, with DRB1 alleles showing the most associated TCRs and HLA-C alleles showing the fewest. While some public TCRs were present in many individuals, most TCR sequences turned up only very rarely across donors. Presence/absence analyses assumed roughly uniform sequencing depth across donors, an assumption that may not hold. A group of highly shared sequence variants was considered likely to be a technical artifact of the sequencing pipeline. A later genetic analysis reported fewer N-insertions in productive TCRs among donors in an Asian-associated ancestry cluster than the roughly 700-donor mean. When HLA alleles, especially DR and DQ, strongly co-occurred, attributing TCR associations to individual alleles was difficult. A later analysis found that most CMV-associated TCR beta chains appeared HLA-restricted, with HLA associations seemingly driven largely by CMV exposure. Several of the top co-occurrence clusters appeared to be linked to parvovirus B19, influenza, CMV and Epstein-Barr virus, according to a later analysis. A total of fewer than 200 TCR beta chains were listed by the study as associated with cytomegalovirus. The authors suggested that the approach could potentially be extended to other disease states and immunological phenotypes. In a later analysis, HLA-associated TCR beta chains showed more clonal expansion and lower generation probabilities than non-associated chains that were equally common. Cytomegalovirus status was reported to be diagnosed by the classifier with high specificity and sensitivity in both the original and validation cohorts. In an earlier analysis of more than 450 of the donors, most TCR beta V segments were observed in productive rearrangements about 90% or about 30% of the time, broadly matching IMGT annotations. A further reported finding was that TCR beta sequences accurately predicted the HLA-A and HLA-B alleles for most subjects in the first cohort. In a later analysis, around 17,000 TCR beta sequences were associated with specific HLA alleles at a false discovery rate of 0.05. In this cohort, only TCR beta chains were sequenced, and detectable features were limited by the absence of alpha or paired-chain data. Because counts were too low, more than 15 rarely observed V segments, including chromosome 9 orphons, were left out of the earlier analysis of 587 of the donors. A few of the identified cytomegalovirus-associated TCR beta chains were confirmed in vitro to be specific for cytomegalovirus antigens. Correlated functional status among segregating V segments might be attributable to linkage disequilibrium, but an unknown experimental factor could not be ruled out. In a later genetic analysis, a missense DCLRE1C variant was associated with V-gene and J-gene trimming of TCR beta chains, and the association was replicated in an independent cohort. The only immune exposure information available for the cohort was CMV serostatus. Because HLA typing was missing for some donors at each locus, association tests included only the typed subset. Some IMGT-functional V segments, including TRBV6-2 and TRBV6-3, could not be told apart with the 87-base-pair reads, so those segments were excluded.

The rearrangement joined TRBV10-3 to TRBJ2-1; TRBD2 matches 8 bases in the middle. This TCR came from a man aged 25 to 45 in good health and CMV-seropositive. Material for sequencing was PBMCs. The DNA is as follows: TGTGCCATCAGTGAGGCTAGCGGGTACAATGAGCAGTTCTTC. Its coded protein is CAISEASGYNEQFF.